Below, one TCR beta chain is given with its context. This entry comes from a study of T-cell memory formation after mild COVID-19. Across the whole study: Largely, TCR clusters stayed within a single donor.

UMIs and sample barcodes were carried by the TCR alpha and TCR beta cDNA libraries that 5'RACE produced using constant-segment primers. Via MiXCR, TCRdb re-called the 5' RACE reads, giving one row per CDR3 protein. The sample lists about 410,000 distinct CDR3 sequences, over 15% occurring once. The V end lost 1 base, the J end lost 0 bases, and 6 bases lay between the germline ends. The CDR3 length is 14 residues. The germline CDR1 and CDR2 sequences are DFQATT and SNEGSKA (reference sequence). The origin of this receptor is a man aged 18 to 29 who had mild COVID-19 (a few samples of this study predate the infection). Cell type and time point are not known. This chain joins TRBV20-1 and TRBJ2-2; a weak D match, TRBD1 (6 bases). The material sequenced was PBMCs or a T cell subset sorted from them (not recorded which). CDR3 sequence (DNA): TGCAGTGCTAGAGGGACAGCGAACACCGGGGAGCTGTTTTTT. Its translation is CSARGTANTGELFF.